This T cell receptor beta chain was captured in a study of T cell responses to AZD1222 COVID-19 vaccine. Using immunoSEQ multiplex PCR, the repertoire was profiled, and TCRdb retains in-frame clones only, with some absent. The sample yields about 100,000 clones, around 87% seen once. The ends were cut back, 11 bases at V and 5 bases at J, with 13 bases in the middle. Looked up from germline, CDR1 is MRHNA and CDR2 is SNTAGT. The CDR3 has 12 residues. The sample in question was peripheral blood, obtained on day 0 of MenACWY control vaccination. This receptor was obtained from an adult in good health. The rearrangement links TRBV6-4 to TRBJ2-4; perhaps D is TRBD1 or TRBD2 (5 bases each). The CDR3 sequence is CAFCRDQNIQYF. The CDR3 DNA reads TGTGCCTTTTGCAGGGACCAAAACATTCAGTACTTC.